This passage covers 8 T cell receptor beta chains from one sample sequenced in a study of chemoradiotherapy in HPV16-positive cancers. Assay used: immunoSEQ multiplex PCR; TCRdb lists only in-frame clones, some missing. The data hold 5,500 to 8,000 clones, with around 90% observed a single time. The sample was acquired from a patient who underwent chemoradiotherapy. Receptors originate from a human donor with HPV-associated anogenital cancer.

The rearrangement links TRBV11-2 to TRBJ2-7, with 7 bases identical to TRBD1. The CDR3 runs 12 residues. The V gene's germline CDR1 is SGHAT and CDR2 FQNNGV. V lost 5 bases, J lost 4 bases, and 2 bases stayed unmatched. CDR3 in amino acids: CASSGTVYEQYF. CDR3 in DNA: TGTGCCAGCAGCGGGACAGTTTACGAGCAGTACTTC.

The chain employs TRBV6-4 and TRBJ1-1, with 8 bases fitting TRBD1. CDR1 MRHNA and CDR2 SNTAGT come from the germline V gene. This CDR3 contains 13 residues. Trimming at V came to 6 bases and at J to 10 bases, leaving 10 bases not matched to a gene. The CDR3 DNA follows: TGTGCCAGCAGCATCGATCAGGGGGCGGGAGCTTTCTTT. It encodes CASSIDQGAGAFF.

The V call is TRBV2, the J call TRBJ1-1, with unresolved D. This CDR3 is built from 15 residues. V was trimmed by 7 bases and J by 4 bases, leaving 19 bases between them. Germline CDR1 and CDR2: SNHLY and FYNNEI. CDR3 in DNA: TGTGCCAGCAAGTTCGGGATTCCTTGGGGCACTGAAGCTTTCTTT. This translates into CASKFGIPWGTEAFF.

This clone was seen more than once but under ten times. This sequence joins TRBV6-6 and TRBJ2-7, with TRBD1 matching over 10 bases. The germline V gene has CDR1 MNHNY and CDR2 SVGAGI (reference sequence). CDR3 length: 12 residues. V dropped 8 bases and J dropped 2; count of bases not matched to a gene: 0. CDR3 coding DNA: TGTGCCAGCGGGACAGGGGCCTACGAGCAGTACTTC. It codes for CASGTGAYEQYF.

The chain is built from TRBV27 and TRBJ2-2; the D gene is possibly TRBD1 (5 bases). Trimming stripped 5 bases from V and 7 bases from J, with 14 bases between. This CDR3 is 14 amino acids long. Germline V gene lookup returns CDR1 MNHEY and CDR2 SMNVEV (reference sequence). The CDR3 loop reads CASSTRWGYGELFF. The CDR3 nucleotides are TGTGCCAGCAGTACACGCTGGGGCTACGGGGAGCTGTTTTTT.

The genes are TRBV30 and TRBJ1-1, with D possibly being TRBD1 (5 bases). V lost 4 bases, J lost 10 bases, and 19 bases lay in between. The CDR3 has 13 amino acids. In germline, CDR1 is GTSNPN, CDR2 SVGIG (reference sequence). The CDR3 protein is CAWNRAGLRGAFF. In nucleotides, the CDR3 is TGTGCCTGGAATAGGGCAGGGCTTCGGGGAGCTTTCTTT.

The genes are TRBV5-8 and TRBJ1-5; TRBD1 might be the D (6 bases). Germline V CDR1 and CDR2: SGHTS, YDEGEE. The CDR3 totals 14 residues. With 5 bases removed from V and 0 bases from J, the gap between germline ends came to 9 bases. DNA of the CDR3: TGTGCCAGCAGTGACAGGCCTAGCAATCAGCCCCAGCATTTT. It encodes CASSDRPSNQPQHF.

This rearrangement joins TRBV5-1 to TRBJ2-1, with 8 bases aligning to TRBD1. In germline, CDR1 is SGHRS, CDR2 YFSETQ. CDR3 length: 13 residues. The V segment lost 2 bases and the J segment 15 bases; nucleotides outside the gene matches: 10. The CDR3 coding sequence is TGCGCCAGCAGCTTCCTTCAGGGGGCCGCTTGGTTCTTC. Protein: CASSFLQGAAWFF.